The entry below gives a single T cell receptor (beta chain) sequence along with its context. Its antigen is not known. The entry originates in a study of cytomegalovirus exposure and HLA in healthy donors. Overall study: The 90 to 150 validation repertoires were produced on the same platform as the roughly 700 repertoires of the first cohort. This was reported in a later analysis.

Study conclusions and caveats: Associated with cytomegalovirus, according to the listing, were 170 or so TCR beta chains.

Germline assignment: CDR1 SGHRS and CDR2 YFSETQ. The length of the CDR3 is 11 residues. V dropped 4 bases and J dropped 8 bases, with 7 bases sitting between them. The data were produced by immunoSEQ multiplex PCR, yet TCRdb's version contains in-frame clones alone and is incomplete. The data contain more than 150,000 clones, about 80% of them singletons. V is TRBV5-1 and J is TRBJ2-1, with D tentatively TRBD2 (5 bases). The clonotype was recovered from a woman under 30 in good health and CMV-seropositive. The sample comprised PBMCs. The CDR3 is CASSTRDEQFF. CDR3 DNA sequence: TGCGCCAGCAGCACTAGGGATGAGCAGTTCTTC.